This TCR beta chain was identified during a study of blood T cell repertoires in COVID-19 (dated by TCRdb to 2019 to 2021). Regarding the complete study: Samples from collaborators originated in the United States, Italy and Spain and spanned both the acute and convalescent phases of COVID-19. The material from the prospective study consisted of cDNA or gDNA derived from T cells, B-cell-depleted T cells, or PBMCs. Subjects who had been exposed to COVID-19, were actively infected with it, or had recovered from it provided the deeply sampled blood TCRbeta repertoires that made up the dataset. The repertoires were released in a freely available public database meant as a resource for research on the immune response to SARS-CoV-2. The samples were drawn from two sources: the first 160 participants of the ongoing ImmuneRACE study, and over 1,000 subjects contributed by 6 global collaborators. Sample metadata almost always included a de-identified subject ID, COVID-19 status, age in years and sex. HLA class I and class II types, where available, came from metadata supplied by the sample provider rather than from assay-based typing.

TCRbeta CDR3 regions were amplified from genomic DNA by means of the immunoSEQ Assay, a bias-controlled multiplex PCR. The paper's data handling went like this. Within the assay, amplification of reference gene primers was used to estimate how many nucleated cells each sample contained. Sequence reads were collapsed and filtered to measure the absolute abundance of every unique TCRbeta CDR3 rearrangement. For each sample, productive Simpson clonality was calculated by taking the square root of Simpson's diversity index across productive rearrangements. This is the immuneACCESS table as TCRdb keeps it, with only in-frame sequences that have V and J called. A part of the clones is gone; compared with another copy, unresolved V genes explain less than half, and the rest is unexplained. V, J and clone size reflect that table, while D and trimming were determined from the DNA. The sample has 90,000 to 120,000 clones on record, 70% to 90% of them singletons. The top ten hold around 6.5% of the sample.

Regarding this clone: Its antigen is still unknown. One base away there is no much larger clone; base qualities are not given.

Study-wide findings and limitations: The quantity of clinical and demographic metadata differed by source and by participant and was supplied without curation.

The germline V gene supplies CDR1 SGHRS and CDR2 YFSETQ. There are 11 amino acids in the CDR3, from cysteine to phenylalanine inclusive. Solely the CDR3 DNA is kept, with 33 bases framed from the first base. At the junction V is shortened by 2 bases and J by 8 bases, with 7 bases in between. Whole blood was collected in K2EDTA tubes by collaborating institutions according to the institutions' own protocols. For TCRbeta analysis, collaborators shipped samples in one of three forms: frozen whole blood, isolated PBMCs, or DNA extracted from either of those sample types. Sequences were obtained from peripheral blood. The V and J genes are TRBV5-1 and TRBJ1-1, with no D gene named confidently. This receptor was taken from a woman aged 55-69 years with acute or convalescent COVID-19. The bases are TGCGCCAGCAGCTTCAAGGAGGAAGCTTTCTTT. It specifies CASSFKEEAFF.